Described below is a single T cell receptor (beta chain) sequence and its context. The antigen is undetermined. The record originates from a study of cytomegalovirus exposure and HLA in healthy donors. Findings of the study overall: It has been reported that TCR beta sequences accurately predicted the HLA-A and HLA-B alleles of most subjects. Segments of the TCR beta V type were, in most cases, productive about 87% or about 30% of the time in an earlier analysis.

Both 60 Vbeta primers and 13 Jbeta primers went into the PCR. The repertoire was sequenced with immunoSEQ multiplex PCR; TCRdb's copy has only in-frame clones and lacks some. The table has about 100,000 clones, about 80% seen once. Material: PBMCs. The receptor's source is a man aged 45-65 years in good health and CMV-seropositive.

DNA of the CDR3: TGCGCCAGCAGCTTGATGGCAGGTGGCCCTAATGAAAAACTGTTTTTT. This encodes CASSLMAGGPNEKLFF. The chain uses TRBV5-1 and TRBJ1-4; D not resolved. The CDR3 has 16 residues. The germline V and J ends were trimmed by 1 base and 3 bases, with 13 bases remaining between them. The germline CDR1 and CDR2 sequences are SGHRS and YFSETQ.